The 24 T cell receptor beta chains listed next were all sequenced from one sample in a study of CD8+ T cells in alopecia areata listed by TCRdb under 2018. Library preparation employed the immunoSEQ multiplex PCR assay. RNA was extracted from all samples and reverse transcribed into cDNA as template for TCR sequencing. What TCRdb holds here is the immuneACCESS table cut down to in-frame rearrangements. Part of the clones is not present; checked against another copy, under half of the missing clones reflect an unresolved V gene, and the others are unexplained. In all, the sample holds fewer than 40,000 clones, and approximately 60% of those were seen once. The ten largest clones add up to about 20% of the sample. The sequencing sample was made of NKG2D-high CD8+ T cells sorted from blood. What this sample's cell subset or site label stands for: sorted CD8+ NKG2D-high blood T cells. These receptors were taken from a human donor with alopecia areata.

CDR3 coding DNA: TGTGCCAGCTCACCGAACCGACGGGAGACCTATGGCTACACCTTC. It codes for CASSPNRRETYGYTF. V usage is TRBV18 and J usage is TRBJ1-2, with D uncertain. V was cut by 3 bases and J by 4 bases, with 15 bases left in between. This CDR3 contains 15 residues. Looked up from germline, CDR1 is KGHSH and CDR2 is LQKENI.

The chain combines TRBV29-1 with TRBJ2-1; D is unresolved. Trimming took off 1 base at V and 9 bases at J, with 4 bases between the two ends. Germline CDR1 reads SQVTM; CDR2 reads ANQGSEA. The CDR3 runs 10 residues. Here the CDR3 DNA reads TGCAGCGTTGAAGGCGGTGAGCAGTTCTTC. It yields the protein CSVEGGEQFF.

By its share, this clone is large. The J gene is TRBJ2-3, the V gene TRBV28, with a weak D call TRBD1 (6 bases). Deletions cut 4 bases from V and 5 bases from J, with 16 bases between. Germline CDR1 and CDR2: MDHEN and SYDVKM. This CDR3 has 15 amino acids. The CDR3 DNA sequence: TGTGCCAGCAGTTCAGTGGGGGCCCCGGGAGATACGCAGTATTTT. The encoded protein is CASSSVGAPGDTQYF.

J is TRBJ1-5 and V is TRBV7-9; D is perhaps TRBD1 (5 bases). V was cut by 3 bases and J by 3 bases, with 6 bases left in between. The germline gives CDR1 SEHNR, CDR2 FQNEAQ (reference sequence). The CDR3 is 13 residues long. The CDR3 DNA sequence: TGTGCCAGCAGCTTGACAGACAATCAGCCCCAGCATTTT. It encodes CASSLTDNQPQHF.

This chain's CDR3 is CASSLAVSQDEQYF. The CDR3 DNA is TGCGCCAGCAGCTTGGCCGTATCGCAGGACGAGCAGTACTTC. The rearrangement uses TRBV5-1 and TRBJ2-7; D remains unclear. V dropped 0 bases and J dropped 5 bases, with 12 bases sitting between them. The germline V gene has CDR1 SGHRS and CDR2 YFSETQ. CDR3 size: 14 residues.

The rearrangement uses TRBV15 and TRBJ2-5; possible D gene TRBD2, 6 bases. Germline V gene data show CDR1 as LNHNV and CDR2 as YYDKDF (reference sequence). The CDR3 covers 15 residues. With 0 bases removed from V and 5 bases from J, the gap between germline ends came to 13 bases. The DNA for the CDR3 is TGTGCCACCAGCAGAGATTGGGGAGGAGGGGAGACCCAGTACTTC. It encodes CATSRDWGGGETQYF.

This rearrangement joins TRBV6-6 to TRBJ2-4; D gene unclear. Germline assignment: CDR1 MNHNY and CDR2 SVGAGI (reference sequence). This CDR3 is built from 16 residues. The V gene lost 2 bases and the J gene lost 7 bases, with 18 bases spanning the gap. CDR3 residues: CASSYAPDWGGNIQYF. CDR3 in DNA: TGTGCCAGCAGTTACGCCCCCGACTGGGGTGGGAACATTCAGTACTTC.

This chain joins TRBV29-1 and TRBJ2-3; TRBD1 agrees at 7 bases. Germline V gives CDR1 SQVTM, CDR2 ANQGSEA. Trimming took 7 bases from V and 13 from J; bases not matched to a gene: 20. This CDR3 comprises 14 residues. CDR3 in DNA: TGCAGCGGCCGGGACAGCAGACACATCTGGACGGAGTATTTT. Protein product: CSGRDSRHIWTEYF.

The chain employs TRBV5-4 and TRBJ2-3; D ambiguous. The CDR3 loop spans 12 amino acids. V lost 4 bases and J 6 bases, leaving 9 bases between the germline ends. The germline V gene encodes CDR1 SGHNT and CDR2 YYREEE (reference sequence). The CDR3 protein is CASSLPRDTQYF. CDR3 DNA sequence: TGTGCCAGCAGCCTTCCTCGTGATACGCAGTATTTT. Variable domain in full (rest from reference TRBV5-4 and TRBJ2-3): ETGVTQSPTHLIKTRGQQVTLRCSSQSGHNTVSWYQQALGQGPQFIFQYYREEENGRGNFPPRFSGLQFPNYSSELNVNALELDDSALYLCASSLPRDTQYFGPGTRLTVL.

The V call is TRBV28, the J call TRBJ1-1, with TRBD1 matching over 8 bases. The V and J ends lost 6 bases and 5 bases, in that order; junction bases with no gene match: 8. Germline V lookup: CDR1 MDHEN, CDR2 SYDVKM. The CDR3 is 14 residues long. Here the CDR3 reads CASSPGQGWTEAFF. The DNA of the CDR3 is TGTGCCAGCAGCCCCGGACAGGGTTGGACTGAAGCTTTCTTT.

This clone was observed a few times. This chain joins TRBV29-1 and TRBJ2-1, with D perhaps given as TRBD1 or TRBD2 (6 bases each). Trimming pared 0 bases from V and 9 bases from J, leaving 15 bases between. The V gene's germline CDR1 is SQVTM and CDR2 ANQGSEA. The CDR3 totals 14 residues. CDR3 residues: CSVEDGMGGGEQFF. The CDR3 region has the DNA TGCAGCGTTGAAGATGGGATGGGGGGCGGTGAGCAGTTCTTC.

Points on this clone: The identical CDR3 is also encoded by other nucleotide sequences in the sample. The chain recombines TRBV27 with TRBJ1-1; no definite D call. Germline CDR1 reads MNHEY; CDR2 reads SMNVEV (reference sequence). This CDR3 comprises 12 residues. Trimming left V 4 bases short and J 5 bases short, with 8 bases between. The CDR3 loop reads CASSSRWTEAFF. In DNA form, the CDR3 reads TGTGCCAGCAGTTCACGGTGGACTGAAGCTTTCTTT.

The chain has TRBV29-1 and TRBJ2-4, with TRBD2 as a possible D gene (6 bases). Germline-derived CDR1 and CDR2 are SQVTM and ANQGSEA. Trimming pared 6 bases from V and 9 bases from J, leaving 15 bases between. The CDR3 has 12 amino acids. The DNA for the CDR3 is TGCAGCGTCCCCTCGGAGGGTGGCATTCAGTACTTC. Translating gives CSVPSEGGIQYF.

The V and J genes are TRBV4-3 and TRBJ2-7, with TRBD1 identical over 8 bases. Germline-derived CDR1 and CDR2 are LGHNA and YSLEER. V gave up 4 bases and J gave up 2 bases; unmatched junction bases: 4. CDR3 length: 14 residues. CDR3 in DNA: TGCGCCAGCAGCCCAGGACAGGGCGCCTACGAGCAGTACTTC. Residues: CASSPGQGAYEQYF.

Only one count was recorded for this clone. This rearrangement joins TRBV11-2 to TRBJ2-4; the D is unclear. V was pared by 1 base and J by 0 bases, with 4 bases between. The germline CDR1 and CDR2 sequences are SGHAT and FQNNGV. The CDR3 sequence is 14 residues long. The CDR3 DNA reads as TGTGCCAGCAGCTTAGCCCTAGCCAAAAACATTCAGTACTTC. Translated, it gives CASSLALAKNIQYF.

The chain recombines TRBV30 with TRBJ2-3, with D possibly being TRBD1 (6 bases). The germline V gene encodes CDR1 GTSNPN and CDR2 SVGIG (reference sequence). The germline V and J ends were trimmed by 0 bases and 4 bases, with 14 bases remaining between them. There are 15 residues in the CDR3. CDR3 bases: TGTGCCTGGAGTGTACCCCCAGGGGTCGCAGATACGCAGTATTTT. Protein sequence: CAWSVPPGVADTQYF. The full variable domain, with the rest looked up from reference TRBV30 and TRBJ2-3, is SQTIHQWPATLVQPVGSPLSLECTVEGTSNPNLYWYRQAAGRGLQLLFYSVGIGQISSEVPQNLSASRPQDRQFILSSKKLLLSDSGFYLCAWSVPPGVADTQYFGPGTRLTVL.

A few counts support this clone. The rearrangement uses TRBV5-1 and TRBJ2-3; unclear D gene. Germline V gene lookup returns CDR1 SGHRS and CDR2 YFSETQ. The CDR3 loop spans 16 amino acids. Trimming took 0 bases from V and 2 from J, leaving 13 bases between them. CDR3 in DNA: TGCGCCAGCAGCTTGGATCTCCAACAGCACACAGATACGCAGTATTTT. Translation gives CASSLDLQQHTDTQYF. Full variable domain (missing parts from reference TRBV5-1 and TRBJ2-3): KAGVTQTPRYLIKTRGQQVTLSCSPISGHRSVSWYQQTPGQGLQFLFEYFSETQRNKGNFPGRFSGRQFSNSRSEMNVSTLELGDSALYLCASSLDLQQHTDTQYFGPGTRLTVL.

The chain employs TRBV4-3 and TRBJ1-3; D not resolved. The CDR3 is 14 residues long. Trimming removed 0 bases from V and 3 bases from J, with 6 bases in between. Germline CDR1 LGHNA, CDR2 YSLEER. CDR3 bases: TGCGCCAGCAGCCAAGACAGGCTTGGAAACACCATATATTTT. The encoded protein is CASSQDRLGNTIYF.

J is TRBJ1-5 and V is TRBV2, with 10 bases matching TRBD1. Germline loops: CDR1 SNHLY, CDR2 FYNNEI. J lost 5 bases, V lost 5 bases, and 9 bases had no gene match. The CDR3 runs to 16 residues. The CDR3 here is CASSLSGQGGYQPQHF. CDR3 sequence (DNA): TGTGCCAGCAGTCTTTCAGGACAGGGGGGCTATCAGCCCCAGCATTTT.

The gene calls are TRBV4-3 and TRBJ2-4; unclear D gene. The germline V and J ends were trimmed by 0 bases and 0 bases, with 12 bases remaining between them. This CDR3 is built from 17 residues. Germline V gene lookup returns CDR1 LGHNA and CDR2 YSLEER. CDR3 residues: CASSQDRVSLAKNIQYF. The CDR3 coding sequence is TGCGCCAGCAGCCAAGATCGGGTGAGCCTAGCCAAAAACATTCAGTACTTC.

This rearrangement joins TRBV7-9 to TRBJ2-7; D is possibly TRBD1 (6 bases). Germline V CDR1 and CDR2: SEHNR, FQNEAQ (reference sequence). V shed 5 bases and J shed 1 base, with 18 bases lying between them. The CDR3 is 16 residues long. CDR3 in amino acids: CASSPATGSSSYEQYF. The CDR3 DNA is TGTGCCAGCAGCCCGGCCACAGGGTCGAGTTCCTACGAGCAGTACTTC.

The sample holds one count of this clone. This rearrangement joins TRBV7-9 to TRBJ2-5; the D is unclear. The germline V and J ends were trimmed by 4 bases and 2 bases, with 14 bases remaining between them. There are 15 residues in the CDR3. The germline V gene encodes CDR1 SEHNR and CDR2 FQNEAQ (reference sequence). Written as DNA, the CDR3 is TGTGCCAGCAGCTCGTCCGGGTATTTTCAAGAGACCCAGTACTTC. It encodes CASSSSGYFQETQYF.

This chain joins TRBV29-1 and TRBJ1-1, with 7 bases identical to TRBD1. The length of the CDR3 is 12 residues. Germline trimming cut 7 bases from V and 7 bases from J; bases unmatched to any gene: 9. CDR1 is SQVTM, CDR2 ANQGSEA, per germline. CDR3 DNA: TGCAGCGGAACGGAACAGGGGAGTGAAGCTTTCTTT. As protein: CSGTEQGSEAFF. The variable domain in full, completed from reference TRBV29-1 and TRBJ1-1, reads SAVISQKPSRDICQRGTSLTIQCQVDSQVTMMFWYRQQPGQSLTLIATANQGSEATYESGFVIDKFPISRPNLTFSTLTVSNMSPEDSSIYLCSGTEQGSEAFFGQGTRLTVV.

This clone was detected only once. The chain couples TRBV4-3 to TRBJ2-2; D may be TRBD2 (6 bases). The V gene lost 1 base and the J gene lost 3 bases, with 18 bases spanning the gap. Germline loops: CDR1 LGHNA, CDR2 YSLEER. This CDR3 has 18 amino acids. The CDR3 here is CASSQVHLGGRDTGELFF. The CDR3 coding sequence is TGCGCCAGCAGCCAAGTTCATCTAGGAGGGCGGGACACCGGGGAGCTGTTTTTT.